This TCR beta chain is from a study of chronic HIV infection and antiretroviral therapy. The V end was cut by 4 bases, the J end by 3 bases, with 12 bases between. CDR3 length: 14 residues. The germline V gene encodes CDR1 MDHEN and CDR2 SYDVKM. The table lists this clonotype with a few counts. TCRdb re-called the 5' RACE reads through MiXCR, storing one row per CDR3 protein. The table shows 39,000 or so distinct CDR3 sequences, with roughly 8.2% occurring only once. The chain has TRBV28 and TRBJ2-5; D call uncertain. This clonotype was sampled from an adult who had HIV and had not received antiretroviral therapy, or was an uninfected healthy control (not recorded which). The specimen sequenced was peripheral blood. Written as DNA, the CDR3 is TGTGCCAGCAGTTATACCGAGAGCAAAGAGACCCAGTACTTC. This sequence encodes CASSYTESKETQYF.